Listed below are T cell receptor beta chains from one sample, sequenced in a study of OX40 agonist ivuxolimab in advanced cancers. The assay was immunoSEQ multiplex PCR, and TCRdb's table has in-frame clones only and misses some. Of about 38,000 clones detected, 82% appear once; the ten largest clones hold around 21%. Sequencing used CD4+ or CD8+ T cells sorted from blood, obtained in a trial of the OX40 agonist ivuxolimab. These receptors originate from an adult with an advanced solid tumor such as melanoma, head and neck, liver or kidney cancer. Each CDR3 is given with its conserved first and last residue. A D gene is named only where the DNA matches it firmly. Only some rows state a clone size, as once, few, many or a class for expanded clones.

d_call | clone_size | j_call | v_call | cdr3_nt | cdr3_aa
TRBD1 | NA | TRBJ1-1 | TRBV6-6 | TGTGCCAGCTACAGGGGAAAGGGGACTGAAGCTTTCTTT | CASYRGKGTEAFF
NA | NA | TRBJ2-2 | TRBV9 | TGTGCCAGCAGCCCACCCCTCGTGGCAGGGTCTCCCGGGGAGCTGTTTTTT | CASSPPLVAGSPGELFF
TRBD1 | NA | TRBJ1-2 | TRBV28 | TGTGCCAGCATTAGGGTACCCGGGACAGAGGCTCTCTATGGCTACACCTTC | CASIRVPGTEALYGYTF
NA | NA | TRBJ1-1 | TRBV7-2 | TGTGCCAGCAGCTTATCGGGGAAGAAAGCTTTCTTT | CASSLSGKKAFF
NA | NA | TRBJ1-6 | TRBV7-9 | TGTGCCAGCAGCCAACAGGGCCGTTATAATTCACCCCTCCACTTT | CASSQQGRYNSPLHF
TRBD1 | NA | TRBJ1-3 | TRBV28 | TGTGCCAGCAGTTTGGGACAGACCTCTGGAAACACCATATATTTT | CASSLGQTSGNTIYF
TRBD1 | once | TRBJ2-7 | TRBV18 | TGTGCCAGCTCACACCCGGACAGGGGCTACGAGCAGTACTTC | CASSHPDRGYEQYF
NA | NA | TRBJ2-7 | TRBV11-2 | TGTGCCAGCAGCTTAGAGGGTTTCGGCGAGCAGTACTTC | CASSLEGFGEQYF
NA | NA | TRBJ1-5 | TRBV7-2 | TGTGCCAGCAGCTTCGGCGGGCGAAATCAGCCCCAGCATTTT | CASSFGGRNQPQHF
TRBD2 | few | TRBJ2-1 | TRBV5-1 | TGCGCCAGCAGCCTTAGCGGGGGGGCCCTTAATGAGCAGTTCTTC | CASSLSGGALNEQFF
NA | once | TRBJ1-2 | TRBV7-2 | TGTGCCAGCCGCTTTGCAGGGCTCAGGGGTGGGAATGGCTACACCTTC | CASRFAGLRGGNGYTF
TRBD1 | once | TRBJ2-1 | TRBV2 | TGTGCCAGCAGAACCCCCACAGGGGGCTCCTACAATGAGCAGTTCTTC | CASRTPTGGSYNEQFF
TRBD1 | NA | TRBJ2-1 | TRBV2 | TGTGCCAGCGCACAACAGGGGGCGTCCTACAATGAGCAGTTCTTC | CASAQQGASYNEQFF
NA | NA | TRBJ2-7 | TRBV7-9 | TGTGCCAGCAGCTCCTCGAGCTCCTACGAGCAGTACTTC | CASSSSSSYEQYF
NA | NA | TRBJ2-2 | TRBV28 | TGTGCCAGCAGCTTCGAGTCTCTGCGGGAGAACACCGGGGAGCTGTTTTTT | CASSFESLRENTGELFF
NA | NA | TRBJ2-7 | TRBV6-5 | TGTGCCAGCAGCCCCGGAGGGCCGTACGAGCAGTACTTC | CASSPGGPYEQYF
NA | once | TRBJ1-5 | TRBV28 | TGTGCCAGCATCCCCCGCGGGGCAGGGGGCAATCAGCCCCAGCATTTT | CASIPRGAGGNQPQHF